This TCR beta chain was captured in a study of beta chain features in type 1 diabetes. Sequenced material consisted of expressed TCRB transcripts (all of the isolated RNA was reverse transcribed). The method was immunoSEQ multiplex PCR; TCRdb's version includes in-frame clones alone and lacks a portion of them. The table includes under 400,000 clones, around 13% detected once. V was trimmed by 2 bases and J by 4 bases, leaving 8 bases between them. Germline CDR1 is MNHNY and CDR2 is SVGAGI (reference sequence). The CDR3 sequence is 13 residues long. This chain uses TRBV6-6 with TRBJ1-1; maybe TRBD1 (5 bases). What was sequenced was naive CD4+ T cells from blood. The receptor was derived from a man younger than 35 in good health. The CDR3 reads CASSYGGGTEAFF. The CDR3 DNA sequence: TGTGCCAGCAGTTACGGGGGGGGCACTGAAGCTTTCTTT.